These 15 T cell receptor beta chains originate from one sample sequenced in a study of blood T cell repertoires in COVID-19 (dated by TCRdb to 2020 to 2021). The library was built by means of the immunoSEQ multiplex PCR assay. TCRdb took over this immuneACCESS table, retaining in-frame rearrangements with V and J assigned. Such tables are incomplete; in checked studies, under half of the missing clones stem from an unresolved V gene, and the remainder is unexplained. Recorded for this sample are around 140,000 clones; about 91% of them occurred a single time. The ten most abundant clones make up less than 2% of the sample. The sequenced sample was peripheral blood. The receptors shown here come from a woman aged 60-70 years with acute or convalescent COVID-19.

J is TRBJ2-7 and V is TRBV19; D might be TRBD1 (6 bases). CDR1 and CDR2 from the germline V gene are LNHDA and SQIVND (reference sequence). The CDR3 covers 15 residues. Trimming took 5 bases from V and 2 from J, leaving 16 bases between them. Written as DNA, the CDR3 is TGTGCCAGTAGTGCCTATCAGGGGTCTACCTACGAGCAGTACTTC. Translation: CASSAYQGSTYEQYF.

The chain links TRBV5-1 to TRBJ2-1; TRBD1 aligns across 7 bases. The ends lost 7 bases at V and 0 bases at J; junction bases unmatched: 1. CDR3 length: 13 residues. Germline V gives CDR1 SGHRS, CDR2 YFSETQ. CDR3 in amino acids: CASQGDSYNEQFF. CDR3 DNA sequence: TGCGCCAGCCAGGGGGACTCCTACAATGAGCAGTTCTTC.

This clone was seen a few times. The chain couples TRBV7-2 to TRBJ1-2; D remains ambiguous. CDR1 is SGHTA and CDR2 is FQGNSA in the germline V gene. V shed 0 bases and J shed 3 bases, with 5 bases lying between them. The CDR3 consists of 13 residues. The CDR3 nucleotides are TGTGCCAGCAGCTTAGCCCAGGACTATGGCTACACCTTC. Translated, it gives CASSLAQDYGYTF.

This sequence joins TRBV5-6 and TRBJ2-7; D unclear. CDR3 length: 15 residues. The germline CDR1 and CDR2 sequences are SGHDT and YYEEEE. V was clipped by 2 bases and J by 2 bases, with 14 bases between them. Here the CDR3 DNA reads TGTGCCAGCAGCTTTTTAGGTCACAGCACCTACGAGCAGTACTTC. Amino acids: CASSFLGHSTYEQYF.

The chain carries TRBV6-5 and TRBJ2-1; maybe TRBD1 (6 bases). V was clipped by 8 bases and J by 2 bases, with 16 bases between them. Germline V gene data show CDR1 as MNHEY and CDR2 as SVGAGI. The CDR3 contains 15 residues. The CDR3 loop is CASSNRDGAYNEQFF. CDR3 coding DNA: TGTGCCAGCTCAAACAGGGATGGTGCCTACAATGAGCAGTTCTTC.

This rearrangement joins TRBV21-1 to TRBJ2-7; the table's D call TRBD1 went unverified against the DNA. TRBV21-1 constitutes a pseudogene. This CDR3 region has 12 residues. CDR3 sequence reads: CAARGIPYEQYF. CDR3 DNA: TGTGCCGCGAGGGGGATACCCTACGAGCAGTACTTC.

The V gene is TRBV7-8, the J gene TRBJ1-5; tentative D call: TRBD1 (5 bases). The CDR3 consists of 16 residues. Deletions cut 5 bases from V and 2 bases from J, with 16 bases between. Germline V gene sequence: CDR1 SGHVS, CDR2 FQNEAQ. The chain's CDR3 is CASSPDGAGGNQPQHF. In DNA, the CDR3 is TGTGCCAGCAGCCCAGACGGGGCGGGGGGCAATCAGCCCCAGCATTTT. Supplemented by reference TRBV7-8 and TRBJ1-5, the full variable domain reads GAGVSQSPRYKVAKRGQDVALRCDPISGHVSLFWYQQALGQGPEFLTYFQNEAQLDKSGLPSDRFFAERPEGSVSTLKIQRTQQEDSAVYLCASSPDGAGGNQPQHFGDGTRLSIL.

V is TRBV15 and J is TRBJ2-1, with D possibly being TRBD1 (6 bases). Germline loops: CDR1 LNHNV, CDR2 YYDKDF (reference sequence). V lost 1 base to trimming and J lost 8 bases, with 9 bases between them. This CDR3 region has 13 residues. The chain's CDR3 is CATSRARGDEQFF. The CDR3 nucleotides are TGTGCCACCAGCAGAGCCAGGGGAGATGAGCAGTTCTTC.

This chain joins TRBV6-2 or TRBV6-3 and TRBJ1-2, with a weak D call TRBD1 (5 bases). V was shortened by 2 bases and J by 3 bases, with 16 bases between the two germline ends. In germline, CDR1 is MNHEY, CDR2 SVGEGT. The CDR3 is made up of 16 amino acids. The CDR3 DNA is TGTGCCAGCAGTTACCGGGTGGACACAATTCACTATGGCTACACCTTC. Translating gives CASSYRVDTIHYGYTF.

J is TRBJ1-2 and V is TRBV24-1; 10 positions match TRBD1. V gave up 3 bases and J gave up 7 bases; unmatched junction bases: 7. The CDR3 has 15 amino acids. CDR1 and CDR2 (germline): KGHDR, SFDVKD. The CDR3 region is CATSDGGQGLVGYTF. The CDR3 bases are TGTGCCACCAGTGATGGGGGACAGGGGCTCGTTGGCTACACCTTC.

The chain links TRBV3-1 (or the pseudogene TRBV3-2) to TRBJ1-3; tentatively, D is TRBD1 (5 bases). CDR1 and CDR2 from the germline V gene are LGHDT and YNNKEL (reference sequence). This CDR3 is built from 14 residues. Between the trimmed V and J ends, which lost 4 bases and 1 base, there was a span of 8 bases. The CDR3 bases are TGTGCCAGCAGCCTCAGGGCGTCTGGAAACACCATATATTTT. It codes for CASSLRASGNTIYF.

This chain connects TRBV6-5 to TRBJ2-5, with TRBD1 matching 11 bases. The CDR3 length is 15 residues. The ends lost 6 bases at V and 4 bases at J; junction bases unmatched: 7. Looked up from germline, CDR1 is MNHEY and CDR2 is SVGAGI. The CDR3: CASSPGTGGPETQYF. The CDR3 nucleotides are TGTGCCAGCAGCCCCGGGACAGGGGGACCAGAGACCCAGTACTTC.

The chain is built from TRBV4-1 and TRBJ2-7, with D perhaps TRBD2 (5 bases). Trimming cost V 0 bases and J 1 base, with 13 bases left between them. The CDR3 is 16 amino acids. Germline-derived CDR1 and CDR2 are MGHRA and YSYEKL. The CDR3 region is CASSQENGIPSYEQYF. In DNA, the CDR3 is TGCGCCAGCAGCCAAGAAAACGGGATCCCTTCCTACGAGCAGTACTTC.

The genes are TRBV28 and TRBJ1-1, with a weak D call TRBD1 (6 bases). This CDR3 is built from 17 residues. CDR1 and CDR2 from the germline V gene are MDHEN and SYDVKM. Trimming stripped 3 bases from V and 4 bases from J, with 21 bases between. This CDR3 reads CASSFWGSQGKGTEAFF. DNA for the CDR3: TGTGCCAGCAGTTTTTGGGGAAGTCAGGGGAAGGGCACTGAAGCTTTCTTT.

The rearrangement uses TRBV6-5 and TRBJ2-3; 8 positions agree with TRBD1. V lost 6 bases and J lost 6; bases outside the gene matches: 11. CDR3 length: 15 residues. The germline gives CDR1 MNHEY, CDR2 SVGAGI. CDR3 protein: CASRIPGQAVDTQYF. CDR3 nucleotide sequence: TGTGCCAGCAGAATACCGGGACAGGCCGTGGATACGCAGTATTTT.